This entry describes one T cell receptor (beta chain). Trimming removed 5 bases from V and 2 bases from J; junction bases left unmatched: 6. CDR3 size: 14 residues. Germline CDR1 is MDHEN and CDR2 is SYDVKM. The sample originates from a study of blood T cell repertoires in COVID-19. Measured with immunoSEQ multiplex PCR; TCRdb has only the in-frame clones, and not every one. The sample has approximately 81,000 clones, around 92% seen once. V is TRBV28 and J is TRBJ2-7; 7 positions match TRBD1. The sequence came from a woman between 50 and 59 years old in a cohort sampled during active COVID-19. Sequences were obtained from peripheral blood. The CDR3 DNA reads TGTGCCAGCAGTATACCGGGACAGCCCTACGAGCAGTACTTC. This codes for CASSIPGQPYEQYF.